This TCR beta chain appears in the sequencing data of a study of PD-1 blockade in classical Hodgkin lymphoma. CDR1 and CDR2 (germline): MNHEY, SVGAGI. The CDR3 has 14 amino acids. Trimming removed 7 bases at V and 5 bases at J, with 15 bases between. TCRdb's copy holds only in-frame clones and misses some; the assay was immunoSEQ multiplex PCR. The table shows 75,000 to 100,000 clones, with 75% to 90% occurring only once. This clone was seen a few times. Every one of the patients relapsed after autologous stem cell transplantation (brentuximab vedotin exposure was variable). This TCR was sampled from a human donor with classical Hodgkin lymphoma. This chain connects TRBV6-5 to TRBJ2-4; unclear D gene. The input for sequencing was peripheral blood mononuclear cells (PBMCs), taken at baseline. CDR3 protein: CASTPGRFENIQYF. The DNA for the CDR3 is TGTGCCAGCACCCCCGGAAGGTTTGAAAACATTCAGTACTTC.